There are a few counts of the clone carrying this T cell receptor beta chain. The antigen is unknown. It was adjacent lung free of atypia that was taken, at least 2 cm from the tumor margin. This entry is derived from a study of T cells in localized non-small cell lung cancer. The repertoire was sequenced with immunoSEQ multiplex PCR; TCRdb's copy has only in-frame clones and lacks some. The table includes 1,700 or so clones, 20% to 25% detected once. Study-wide results and limits: Detection in adjacent lung was observed for a median 57 of the top 100 tumor clones. As only one tumor region underwent sequencing, heterogeneity remains possible. Uninvolved adjacent lung had the highest recorded T cell clonality, with tumor below it.

V lost 4 bases to trimming and J lost 2 bases; unmatched junction nucleotides: 10. CDR1 and CDR2 (germline): SGDLS, YYNGEE. This CDR3 region has 16 residues. This sample comprised normal lung tissue next to the tumor, obtained before any cancer treatment. The sequence came from a woman aged 40 to 75 with stage I lung adenocarcinoma. V usage is TRBV9 and J usage is TRBJ2-7; 9 bases map to TRBD2. The CDR3 loop is CASSSTSGLGAYEQYF. In DNA form, the CDR3 reads TGTGCCAGCAGCTCGACTAGCGGTTTGGGGGCCTACGAGCAGTACTTC.